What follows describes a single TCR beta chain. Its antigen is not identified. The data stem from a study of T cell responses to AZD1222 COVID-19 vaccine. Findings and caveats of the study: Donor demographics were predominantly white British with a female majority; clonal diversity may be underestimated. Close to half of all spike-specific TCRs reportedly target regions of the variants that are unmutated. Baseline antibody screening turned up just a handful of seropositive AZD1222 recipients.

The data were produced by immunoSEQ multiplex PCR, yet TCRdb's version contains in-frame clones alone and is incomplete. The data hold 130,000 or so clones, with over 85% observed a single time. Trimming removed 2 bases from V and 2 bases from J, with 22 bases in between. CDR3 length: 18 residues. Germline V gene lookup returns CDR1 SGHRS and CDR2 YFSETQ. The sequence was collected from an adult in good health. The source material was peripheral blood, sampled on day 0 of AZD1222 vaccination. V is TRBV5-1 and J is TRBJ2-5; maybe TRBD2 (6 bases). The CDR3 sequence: CASSLFPDGGIKQETQYF. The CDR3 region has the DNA TGCGCCAGCAGCTTATTTCCCGACGGCGGGATAAAACAAGAGACCCAGTACTTC.